One and the same sample provided the 19 T cell receptor beta chains below, sequenced in a study of vaccination and CD4 T cells after COVID-19. Treatment here: approximately nine-day PBMC culture with coronavirus spike peptide pools or control peptides (ViraFEST assay). Scientists ran DNA taken from cultured CD4+ T cells through the Oncomine TCR Beta short-read assay for sequencing. TCRdb re-derived calls from the PCR reads in MiXCR, one entry per CDR3 protein. The sample carries about 19,000 distinct CDR3 sequences, 45% to 50% recorded once. These receptors' targets are unknown. The sample consisted of CD4+ T cells from blood, cultured in vitro. The receptors here all came from a human donor who had recovered from COVID-19.

The V and J genes are TRBV20-1 and TRBJ2-3; D remains ambiguous. The germline gives CDR1 DFQATT, CDR2 SNEGSKA (reference sequence). With 4 bases removed from V and 6 bases from J, the gap between germline ends came to 14 bases. The CDR3 is made up of 13 amino acids. The CDR3 is CSAIALDGDTQYF. The DNA for the CDR3 is TGCAGTGCTATTGCCCTCGACGGGGATACGCAGTATTTT.

This clonotype turned up a few times. The V call is TRBV2, the J call TRBJ2-2; 7 nucleotides agree with TRBD1. Germline-derived CDR1 and CDR2 are SNHLY and FYNNEI. The CDR3 sequence is 13 residues long. The trim removed 3 bases at V and 5 bases at J, leaving 0 bases unmatched. CDR3 amino acids: CASSEGQTGELFF. The CDR3 DNA is TGTGCCAGCAGTGAGGGACAGACCGGGGAGCTGTTTTTT.

This clonotype was detected a few times. The chain uses TRBV5-4 and TRBJ2-5; perhaps D is TRBD1 or TRBD2 (5 bases each). CDR3 length: 13 amino acids. The ends were cut back, 4 bases at V and 2 bases at J, with 9 bases in the middle. In germline, CDR1 is SGHNT, CDR2 YYREEE (reference sequence). In DNA, the CDR3 is TGTGCCAGCAGCCGGGGACCACAAGAGACCCAGTACTTC. This translates into CASSRGPQETQYF.

The chain employs TRBV19 and TRBJ2-7, with TRBD1 matching over 7 bases. The CDR3 totals 15 residues. Germline V gene lookup returns CDR1 LNHDA and CDR2 SQIVND (reference sequence). V lost 6 bases to trimming and J lost 3 bases; unmatched junction nucleotides: 11. The CDR3 spells CASRPSGAGGYEQYF. The CDR3 DNA follows: TGTGCCAGTAGACCCTCCGGGGCAGGGGGCTACGAGCAGTACTTC.

The rearrangement uses TRBV28 and TRBJ1-5, with 8 bases fitting TRBD1. The length of the CDR3 is 15 residues. V lost 6 bases and J lost 9; bases outside the gene matches: 13. Looked up from germline, CDR1 is MDHEN and CDR2 is SYDVKM. The CDR3 nucleotides read TGTGCCAGCAGGAAACACGGGACAGGCTTATCGCCCCAGCATTTT. Encoded protein: CASRKHGTGLSPQHF.

This clonotype was seen a few times. The chain couples TRBV11-3 to TRBJ2-1, with 10 bases that match TRBD2. The CDR3 has 15 residues. V was clipped by 6 bases and J by 6 bases; unmatched bases: 8. Germline V gene sequence: CDR1 SGHNT, CDR2 YENEEA. CDR3 bases: TGTGCCAGCAGTCCTCTAGCGGGAGTCCCCAATGAGCAGTTCTTC. Protein: CASSPLAGVPNEQFF.

The chain joins TRBV19 to TRBJ2-5; 7 bases align to TRBD2. The germline CDR1 and CDR2 sequences are LNHDA and SQIVND (reference sequence). The CDR3 consists of 14 residues. The V gene end was trimmed by 5 bases and the J gene end by 5 bases; junction bases not matched to a gene: 8. The CDR3 DNA follows: TGTGCCAGTAGTGCGTCTAGCGGCCGGGAGACCCAGTACTTC. Its protein product is CASSASSGRETQYF.

The chain combines TRBV28 with TRBJ1-1; D gene ambiguous. CDR1 and CDR2 (germline): MDHEN, SYDVKM. The V end was cut by 6 bases, the J end by 1 base, with 6 bases between. This CDR3 spans 12 amino acids. CDR3 loop: CASRTRNTEAFF. As DNA, the CDR3 is TGTGCCAGCAGAACCAGGAACACTGAAGCTTTCTTT.

Only a few counts were recorded for this clonotype. This chain uses TRBV6-1 with TRBJ1-2, with D possibly being TRBD1 (6 bases). Trimming stripped 10 bases from V and 4 bases from J, with 25 bases between. The CDR3 runs 16 residues. CDR1 is MNHNS and CDR2 is SASEGT in the germline V gene. For the CDR3, the DNA is TGTGCCACTACACGGGAGGGGGGGCCTAAACGCTATGGCTACACCTTC. Residues: CATTREGGPKRYGYTF.

The CDR3 is CASRRGRGDQPQHF. Written as DNA, the CDR3 is TGTGCCAGCAGGCGGGGACGTGGGGATCAGCCCCAGCATTTT. This chain connects TRBV6-1 to TRBJ1-5; maybe TRBD1 (5 bases). V lost 6 bases to trimming and J lost 5 bases, with 14 bases between them. The germline gives CDR1 MNHNS, CDR2 SASEGT. CDR3 length equals 14 residues.

The chain combines TRBV7-2 with TRBJ2-7, with D possibly being TRBD2 (7 bases). Germline CDR1 and CDR2: SGHTA and FQGNSA. The CDR3 length is 15 residues. Trimming stripped 4 bases from V and 5 bases from J, with 18 bases between. CDR3 sequence reads: CASSSAAGASNEQYF. CDR3 sequence (DNA): TGTGCCAGCAGCTCGGCGGCGGGGGCTTCCAACGAGCAGTACTTC.

The chain is built from TRBV7-2 and TRBJ1-2, with D perhaps TRBD1 (6 bases). Germline V gene data show CDR1 as SGHTA and CDR2 as FQGNSA. V gave up 6 bases and J gave up 3 bases, with 14 bases separating them. The CDR3 contains 14 residues. The CDR3 coding sequence is TGTGCCAGCAGGAGCGGACAGCAGTACTATGGCTACACCTTC. Amino acids: CASRSGQQYYGYTF.

There are a few counts of this clonotype. This chain links TRBV27 with TRBJ1-2, with TRBD1 matching 7 bases. The V gene end was trimmed by 4 bases and the J gene end by 3 bases; junction bases not matched to a gene: 8. The CDR3 runs 15 residues. The V gene's germline CDR1 is MNHEY and CDR2 SMNVEV (reference sequence). The CDR3 DNA is TGTGCCAGCAGTTCCAATCAGGGGGTGTACTATGGCTACACCTTC. Its translation is CASSSNQGVYYGYTF.

The V call is TRBV19, the J call TRBJ1-5; 11 nucleotides agree with TRBD1. CDR3 length equals 18 residues. The trim removed 5 bases at V and 2 bases at J, leaving 11 bases unmatched. Germline V gives CDR1 LNHDA, CDR2 SQIVND (reference sequence). CDR3 bases: TGTGCCAGTAGTCCCGGGACAGGGGGGACTACGGGCAATCAGCCCCAGCATTTT. Protein sequence: CASSPGTGGTTGNQPQHF.

The CDR3 is CSVEDRGGRAPRGDTQYF. CDR3 in DNA: TGCAGCGTTGAAGATCGGGGGGGGAGGGCGCCCCGGGGAGATACGCAGTATTTT. This chain uses TRBV29-1 with TRBJ2-3; 8 bases are shared with TRBD2. Germline trimming cut 0 bases from V and 5 bases from J; bases unmatched to any gene: 16. The CDR3 is 18 amino acids. CDR1 is SQVTM, CDR2 ANQGSEA, per germline.

The chain has TRBV29-1 and TRBJ2-3, with no clear D. Deletions cut 6 bases from V and 2 bases from J, with 15 bases between. Per the germline V gene, CDR1 is SQVTM and CDR2 is ANQGSEA. This CDR3 has 14 amino acids. Written as DNA, the CDR3 is TGCAGCGTAGCTACACTGGCGGTCACAGATACGCAGTATTTT. Encoded protein: CSVATLAVTDTQYF.

V is TRBV7-2 and J is TRBJ2-7; the match to TRBD1 covers 7 bases. CDR1 is SGHTA and CDR2 is FQGNSA in the germline V gene. This CDR3 has 15 residues. The J segment lost 5 bases and the V segment lost 2 bases, leaving 9 bases of the junction unmatched. CDR3 sequence: CASSLYQGVRNEQYF. The CDR3 DNA is TGTGCCAGCAGCTTATATCAGGGGGTAAGAAACGAGCAGTACTTC. The full variable domain, with the rest looked up from reference TRBV7-2 and TRBJ2-7, is GAGVSQSPSNKVTEKGKDVELRCDPISGHTALYWYRQSLGQGLEFLIYFQGNSAPDKSGLPSDRFSAERTGGSVSTLTIQRTQQEDSAVYLCASSLYQGVRNEQYFGPGTRLTVT.

This chain uses TRBV7-2 with TRBJ2-3; 15 bases fit TRBD2. CDR3 size: 17 residues. The ends lost 0 bases at V and 7 bases at J; junction bases unmatched: 5. The germline V gene has CDR1 SGHTA and CDR2 FQGNSA. CDR3 sequence: CASSLARGLAGGHTQYF. CDR3 in DNA: TGTGCCAGCAGCTTAGCGAGGGGACTAGCGGGGGGACATACGCAGTATTTT.

V is TRBV29-1 and J is TRBJ2-1; D may be TRBD2 (5 bases). Germline V CDR1 and CDR2: SQVTM, ANQGSEA. Trimming pared 3 bases from V and 9 bases from J, leaving 15 bases between. CDR3 size: 13 residues. The CDR3 DNA sequence: TGCAGCGTTGATCGAGGACTTCAACGTGAGCAGTTCTTC. The encoded protein is CSVDRGLQREQFF.